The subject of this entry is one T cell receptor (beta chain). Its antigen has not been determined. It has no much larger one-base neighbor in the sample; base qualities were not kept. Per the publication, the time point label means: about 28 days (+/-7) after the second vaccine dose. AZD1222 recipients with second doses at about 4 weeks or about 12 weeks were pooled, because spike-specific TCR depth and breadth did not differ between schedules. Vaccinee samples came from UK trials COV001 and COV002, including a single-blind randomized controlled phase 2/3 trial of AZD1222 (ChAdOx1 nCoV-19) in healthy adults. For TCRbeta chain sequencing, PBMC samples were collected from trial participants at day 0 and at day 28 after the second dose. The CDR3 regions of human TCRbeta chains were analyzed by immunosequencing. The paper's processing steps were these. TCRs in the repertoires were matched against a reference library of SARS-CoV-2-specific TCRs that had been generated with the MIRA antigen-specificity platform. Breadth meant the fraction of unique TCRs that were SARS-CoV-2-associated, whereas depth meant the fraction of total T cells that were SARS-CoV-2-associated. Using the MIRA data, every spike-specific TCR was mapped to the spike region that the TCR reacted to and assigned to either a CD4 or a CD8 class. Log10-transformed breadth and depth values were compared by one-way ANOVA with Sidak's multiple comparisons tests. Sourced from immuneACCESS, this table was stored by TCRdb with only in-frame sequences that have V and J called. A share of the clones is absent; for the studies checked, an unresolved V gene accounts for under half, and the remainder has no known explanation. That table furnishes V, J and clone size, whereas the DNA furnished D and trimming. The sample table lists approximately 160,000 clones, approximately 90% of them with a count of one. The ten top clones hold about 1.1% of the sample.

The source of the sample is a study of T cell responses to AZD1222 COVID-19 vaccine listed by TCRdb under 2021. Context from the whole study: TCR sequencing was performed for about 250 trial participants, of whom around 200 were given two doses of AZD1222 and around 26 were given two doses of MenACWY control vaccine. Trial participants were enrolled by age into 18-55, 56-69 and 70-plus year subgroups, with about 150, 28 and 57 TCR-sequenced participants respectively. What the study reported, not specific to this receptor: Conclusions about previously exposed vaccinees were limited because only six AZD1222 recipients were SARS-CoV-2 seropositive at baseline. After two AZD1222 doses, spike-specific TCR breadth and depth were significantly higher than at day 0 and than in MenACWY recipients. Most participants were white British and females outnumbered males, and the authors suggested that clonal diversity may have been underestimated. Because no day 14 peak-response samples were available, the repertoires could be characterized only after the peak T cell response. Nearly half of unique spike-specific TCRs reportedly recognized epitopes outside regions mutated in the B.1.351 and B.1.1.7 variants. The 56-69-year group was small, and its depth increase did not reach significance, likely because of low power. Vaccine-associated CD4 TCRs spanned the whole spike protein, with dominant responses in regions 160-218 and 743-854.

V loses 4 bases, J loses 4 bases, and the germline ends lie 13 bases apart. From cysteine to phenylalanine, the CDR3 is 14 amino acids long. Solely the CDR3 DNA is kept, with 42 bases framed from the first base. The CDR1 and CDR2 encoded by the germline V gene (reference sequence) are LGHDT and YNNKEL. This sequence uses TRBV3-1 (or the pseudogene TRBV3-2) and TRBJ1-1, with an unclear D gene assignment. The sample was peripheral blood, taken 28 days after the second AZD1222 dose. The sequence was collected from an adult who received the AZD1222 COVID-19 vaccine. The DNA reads TGTGCCAGCAGCCCGCCGCTGGGCCTCACTGAAGCTTTCTTT. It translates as CASSPPLGLTEAFF.